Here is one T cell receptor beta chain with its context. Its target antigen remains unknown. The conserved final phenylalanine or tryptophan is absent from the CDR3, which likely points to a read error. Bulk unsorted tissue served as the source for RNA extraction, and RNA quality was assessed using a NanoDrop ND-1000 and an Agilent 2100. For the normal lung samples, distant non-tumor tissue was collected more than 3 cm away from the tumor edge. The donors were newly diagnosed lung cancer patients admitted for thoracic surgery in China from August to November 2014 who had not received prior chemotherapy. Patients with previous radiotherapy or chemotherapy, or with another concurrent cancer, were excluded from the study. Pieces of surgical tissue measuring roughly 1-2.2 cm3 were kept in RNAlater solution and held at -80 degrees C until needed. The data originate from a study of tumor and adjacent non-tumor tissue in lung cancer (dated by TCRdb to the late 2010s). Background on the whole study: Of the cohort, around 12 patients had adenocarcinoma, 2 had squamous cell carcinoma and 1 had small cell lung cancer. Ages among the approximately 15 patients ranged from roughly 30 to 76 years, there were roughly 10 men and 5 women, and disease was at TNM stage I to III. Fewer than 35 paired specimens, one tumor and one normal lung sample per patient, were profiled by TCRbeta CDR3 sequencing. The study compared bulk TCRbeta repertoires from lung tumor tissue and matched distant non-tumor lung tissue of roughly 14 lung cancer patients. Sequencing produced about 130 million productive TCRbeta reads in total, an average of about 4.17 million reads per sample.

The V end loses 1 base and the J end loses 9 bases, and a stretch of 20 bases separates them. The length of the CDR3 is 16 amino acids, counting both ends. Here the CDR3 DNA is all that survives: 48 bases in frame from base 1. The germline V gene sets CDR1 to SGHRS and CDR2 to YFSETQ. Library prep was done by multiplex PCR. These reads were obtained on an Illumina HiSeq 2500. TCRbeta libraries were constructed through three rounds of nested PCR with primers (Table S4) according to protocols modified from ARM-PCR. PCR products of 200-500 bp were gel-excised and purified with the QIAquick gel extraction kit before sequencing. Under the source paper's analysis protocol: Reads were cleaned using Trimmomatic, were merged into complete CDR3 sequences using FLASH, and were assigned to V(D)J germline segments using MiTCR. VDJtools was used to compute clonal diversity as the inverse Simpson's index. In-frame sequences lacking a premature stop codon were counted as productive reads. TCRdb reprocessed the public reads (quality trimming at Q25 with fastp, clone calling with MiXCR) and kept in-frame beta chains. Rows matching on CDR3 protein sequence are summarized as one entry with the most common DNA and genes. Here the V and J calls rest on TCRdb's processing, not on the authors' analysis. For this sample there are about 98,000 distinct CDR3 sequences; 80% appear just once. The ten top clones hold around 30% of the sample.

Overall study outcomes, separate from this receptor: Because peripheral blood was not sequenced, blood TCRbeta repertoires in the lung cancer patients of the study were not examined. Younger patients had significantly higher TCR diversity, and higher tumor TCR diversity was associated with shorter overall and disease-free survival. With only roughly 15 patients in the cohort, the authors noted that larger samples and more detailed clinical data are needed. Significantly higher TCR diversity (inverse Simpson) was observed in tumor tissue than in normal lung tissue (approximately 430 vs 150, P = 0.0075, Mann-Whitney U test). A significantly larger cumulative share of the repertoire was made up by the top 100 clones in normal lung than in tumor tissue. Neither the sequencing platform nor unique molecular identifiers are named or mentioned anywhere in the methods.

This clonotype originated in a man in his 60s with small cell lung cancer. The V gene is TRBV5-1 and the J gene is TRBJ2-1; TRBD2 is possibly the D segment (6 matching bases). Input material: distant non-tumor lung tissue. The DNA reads TGCGCCAGCAGCTTGTGTTCGGGAGTTAGTAATGGTGAGCAGTTCTCC. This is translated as CASSLCSGVSNGEQFS.